This T cell receptor (beta chain) was sequenced for a study of cytomegalovirus exposure and HLA in healthy donors. Study information: Both the 95 to 150 validation repertoires and the roughly 700 first-cohort repertoires used the same platform, as reported by a later analysis. Overall study results and limits: Within the 100 to 150 validation repertoires, first-cohort TCR clusters tended to co-occur, according to a later analysis. Among TCR beta chains, those listed as cytomegalovirus-associated numbered fewer than 200.

CDR3 length equals 13 residues. The ends were cut back, 4 bases at V and 8 bases at J, with 13 bases in the middle. Per the germline V gene, CDR1 is SGHNT and CDR2 is YYREEE (reference sequence). Comment on this clone: The antigen is unknown.

This table comes from immunoSEQ multiplex PCR, and its TCRdb copy is limited to in-frame clones, with some not included. There are under 200,000 clones in the sample; over 85% occur only once, and 3.5% to 4.5% lies in the top ten. The chain couples TRBV5-4 to TRBJ2-1; possibly TRBD2 for D (5 bases). Sequencing input: PBMCs. The receptor was derived from a man aged 18-30 years in good health and CMV-seropositive. The CDR3 bases are TGTGCCAGCAGCCCCCGGGGTGTGGATGAGCAGTTCTTC. It is translated as CASSPRGVDEQFF. Full variable domain (remainder filled in from reference TRBV5-4 and TRBJ2-1): ETGVTQSPTHLIKTRGQQVTLRCSSQSGHNTVSWYQQALGQGPQFIFQYYREEENGRGNFPPRFSGLQFPNYSSELNVNALELDDSALYLCASSPRGVDEQFFGPGTRLTVL.